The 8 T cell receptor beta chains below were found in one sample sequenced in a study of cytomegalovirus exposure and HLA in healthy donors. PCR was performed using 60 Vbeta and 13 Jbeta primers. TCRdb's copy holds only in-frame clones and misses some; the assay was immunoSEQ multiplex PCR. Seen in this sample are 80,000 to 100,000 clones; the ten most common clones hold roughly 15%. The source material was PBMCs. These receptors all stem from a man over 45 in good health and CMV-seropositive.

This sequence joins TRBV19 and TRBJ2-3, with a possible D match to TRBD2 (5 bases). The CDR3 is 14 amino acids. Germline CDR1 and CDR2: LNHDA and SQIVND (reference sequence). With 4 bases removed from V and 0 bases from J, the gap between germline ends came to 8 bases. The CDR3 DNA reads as TGTGCCAGTAGTAGGTTAGCGAGCACAGATACGCAGTATTTT. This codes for CASSRLASTDTQYF.

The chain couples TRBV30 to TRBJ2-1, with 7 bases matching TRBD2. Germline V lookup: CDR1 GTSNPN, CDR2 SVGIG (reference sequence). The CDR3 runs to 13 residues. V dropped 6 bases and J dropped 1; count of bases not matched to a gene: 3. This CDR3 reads CACGRRSYNEQFF. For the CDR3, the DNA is TGTGCCTGCGGGAGGCGGTCCTACAATGAGCAGTTCTTC.

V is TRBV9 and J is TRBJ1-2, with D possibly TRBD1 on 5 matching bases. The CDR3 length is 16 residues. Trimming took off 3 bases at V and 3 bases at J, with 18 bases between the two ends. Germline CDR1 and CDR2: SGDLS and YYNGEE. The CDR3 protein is CASSAQGGTNHYGYTF. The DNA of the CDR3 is TGTGCCAGCAGCGCGCAGGGAGGGACTAACCACTATGGCTACACCTTC.

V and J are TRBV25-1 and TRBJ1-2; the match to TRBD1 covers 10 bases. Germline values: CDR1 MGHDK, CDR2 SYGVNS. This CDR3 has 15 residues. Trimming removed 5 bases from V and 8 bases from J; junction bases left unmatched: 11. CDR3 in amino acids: CASSPRTGGPPGYTF. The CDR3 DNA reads TGTGCCAGCAGTCCTCGGACAGGGGGTCCCCCAGGCTACACCTTC.

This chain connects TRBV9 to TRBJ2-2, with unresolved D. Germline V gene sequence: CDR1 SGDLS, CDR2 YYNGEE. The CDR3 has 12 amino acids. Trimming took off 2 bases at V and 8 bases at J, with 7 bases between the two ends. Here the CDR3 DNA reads TGTGCCAGCAGCGTTTTCGGTGGGGAGCTGTTTTTT. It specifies CASSVFGGELFF.

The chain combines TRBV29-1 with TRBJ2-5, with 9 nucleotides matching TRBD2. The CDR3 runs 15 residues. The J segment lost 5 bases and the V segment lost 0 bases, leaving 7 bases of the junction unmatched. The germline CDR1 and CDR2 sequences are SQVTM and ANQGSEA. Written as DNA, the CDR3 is TGCAGCGTTGAAGATAAGGGACTAGCCCGGGAGACCCAGTACTTC. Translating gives CSVEDKGLARETQYF.

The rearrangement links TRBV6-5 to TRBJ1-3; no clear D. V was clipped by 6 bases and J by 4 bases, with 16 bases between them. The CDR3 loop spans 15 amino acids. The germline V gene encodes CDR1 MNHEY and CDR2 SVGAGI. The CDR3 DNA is TGTGCCAGCAGGCTTCAGGCAACCGCGGGAAACACCATATATTTT. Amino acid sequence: CASRLQATAGNTIYF.

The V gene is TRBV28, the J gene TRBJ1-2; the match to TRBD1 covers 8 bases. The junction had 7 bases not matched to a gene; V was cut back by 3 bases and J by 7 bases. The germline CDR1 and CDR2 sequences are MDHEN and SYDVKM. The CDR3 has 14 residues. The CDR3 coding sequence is TGTGCCAGCAGTTTGGGCAGGGGGCTGTCTGGCTACACCTTC. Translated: CASSLGRGLSGYTF.